This TCR beta chain was sequenced for a study of blood T cell repertoires in COVID-19. For the study at large: Researchers got acute and convalescent COVID-19 samples from the United States, Italy and Spain. The analysed material was cDNA or gDNA that came from T cells, B-cell-depleted T cells, or PBMCs.

Clones were sequenced by immunoSEQ multiplex PCR, and TCRdb holds only the in-frame ones, with some missing. The table includes about 280,000 clones, roughly 90% detected once. The CDR3 is made up of 15 amino acids. Trimming removed 2 bases from V and 6 bases from J; junction bases left unmatched: 5. Germline CDR1 is LNHDA and CDR2 is SQIVND (reference sequence). The sequence derives from a woman aged 25 to 39 with active or convalescent COVID-19. This sequence joins TRBV19 and TRBJ1-2, with 11 positions matching TRBD1. Sequencing input: peripheral blood. CDR3: CASSIQWTGGDGYTF. CDR3 DNA sequence: TGTGCCAGTAGTATACAGTGGACAGGGGGCGATGGCTACACCTTC. Full variable domain (outside the CDR3, taken from reference TRBV19 and TRBJ1-2): DGGITQSPKYLFRKEGQNVTLSCEQNLNHDAMYWYRQDPGQGLRLIYYSQIVNDFQKGDIAEGYSVSREKKESFPLTVTSAQKNPTAFYLCASSIQWTGGDGYTFGSGTRLTVV.